The 29 T cell receptor beta chains below come from one sample, sequenced in a study of glioma-infiltrating T cells after dendritic cell vaccination. Time point in this sample: after dendritic cell vaccination, including at tumor progression/relapse. Produced via immunoSEQ multiplex PCR; TCRdb's table is partial and in-frame only. The table records 85,000 or so clones, 85% of them present only once. Here the sequenced sample was blood, taken after dendritic cell vaccination. All receptors derive from a human donor with glioblastoma.

The chain uses TRBV15 and TRBJ1-5, with unresolved D. V was trimmed by 8 bases and J by 9 bases, leaving 17 bases between them. CDR1 is LNHNV, CDR2 YYDKDF, per germline (reference sequence). This CDR3 comprises 13 residues. The CDR3 coding sequence is TGTGCCACCCAATTATCTAACGGCGGGCCCCAGCATTTT. Amino acid sequence: CATQLSNGGPQHF.

The chain recombines TRBV28 with TRBJ2-3; TRBD2 might be the D (6 bases). The germline V gene has CDR1 MDHEN and CDR2 SYDVKM. V was pared by 7 bases and J by 4 bases, with 27 bases between. The CDR3 spans 18 residues. The DNA of the CDR3 is TGTGCCAGCATAACTCAGACGGGGTTTGGACGCGGGGCAGATACGCAGTATTTT. It yields the protein CASITQTGFGRGADTQYF.

The genes are TRBV2 and TRBJ2-2; a possible D gene is TRBD1 (6 bases). Per the germline V gene, CDR1 is SNHLY and CDR2 is FYNNEI. The CDR3 totals 15 residues. V dropped 5 bases and J dropped 1 base, with 11 bases sitting between them. The CDR3: CASSRQELNTGELFF. The CDR3 DNA sequence: TGTGCCAGCAGTCGACAGGAGCTGAACACCGGGGAGCTGTTTTTT.

The genes are TRBV5-1 and TRBJ2-2; the match to TRBD1 covers 8 bases. This CDR3 is built from 14 residues. CDR1 SGHRS and CDR2 YFSETQ come from the germline V gene. Trimming at V came to 4 bases and at J to 4 bases, leaving 3 bases not matched to a gene. CDR3 sequence reads: CASSDGQGTGELFF. The CDR3 region has the DNA TGCGCCAGCAGCGACGGACAGGGCACCGGGGAGCTGTTTTTT.

The CDR3 loop reads CATTRQTNTEAFF. CDR3 DNA: TGTGCCACCACACGACAGACAAACACTGAAGCTTTCTTT. V usage is TRBV15 and J usage is TRBJ1-1; possibly TRBD1 for D (5 bases). Trimming cost V 7 bases and J 2 bases, with 11 bases left between them. Germline lookup yields CDR1 LNHNV and CDR2 YYDKDF (reference sequence). CDR3 size: 13 residues. The entire variable domain, with the rest obtained from reference TRBV15 and TRBJ1-1, is as follows: DAMVIQNPRYQVTQFGKPVTLSCSQTLNHNVMYWYQQKSSQAPKLLFHYYDKDFNNEADTPDNFQSRRPNTSFCFLDIRSPGLGDTAMYLCATTRQTNTEAFFGQGTRLTVV.

This sequence joins TRBV15 and TRBJ2-6; possibly TRBD2 for D (5 bases). The CDR3 totals 16 residues. In germline, CDR1 is LNHNV, CDR2 YYDKDF (reference sequence). V lost 6 bases and J 1 base, leaving 13 bases between the germline ends. For the CDR3, the DNA is TGTGCCACCAGAGAGGGTATTTCGTCTGGGGCCAACGTCCTGACTTTC. Translating it yields CATREGISSGANVLTF.

This chain connects TRBV5-1 to TRBJ2-7; 7 bases map to TRBD2. V shed 5 bases and J 0 bases; nucleotides not matched to a gene: 8. This CDR3 region has 15 residues. CDR1 is SGHRS, CDR2 YFSETQ, per germline. CDR3 residues: CASSSPRGNSYEQYF. CDR3 nucleotide sequence: TGCGCCAGCAGTTCACCGCGGGGGAACTCCTACGAGCAGTACTTC. Variable domain in full (rest from reference TRBV5-1 and TRBJ2-7): KAGVTQTPRYLIKTRGQQVTLSCSPISGHRSVSWYQQTPGQGLQFLFEYFSETQRNKGNFPGRFSGRQFSNSRSEMNVSTLELGDSALYLCASSSPRGNSYEQYFGPGTRLTVT.

Only a few counts were recorded for this clone. The chain combines TRBV27 with TRBJ2-1; 9 bases line up with TRBD2. The CDR3 loop spans 17 amino acids. V trimming: 6 bases; J trimming: 2 bases; junction bases outside the gene matches: 11. CDR1 is MNHEY, CDR2 SMNVEV, per germline (reference sequence). The CDR3 nucleotides are TGTGCCAGCAGGCTATATGGGGCGGGAGGGCCCTACAATGAGCAGTTCTTC. This translates into CASRLYGAGGPYNEQFF.

This sequence joins TRBV19 and TRBJ1-2, with 11 positions matching TRBD1. J was trimmed by 3 bases and V by 4 bases; bases with no gene match: 10. Germline-derived CDR1 and CDR2 are LNHDA and SQIVND (reference sequence). The CDR3 loop spans 17 amino acids. CDR3: CASSTRGTGGRYYGYTF. The CDR3 coding sequence is TGTGCCAGTAGTACCCGCGGGACAGGGGGTCGATACTATGGCTACACCTTC.

This chain joins TRBV29-1 and TRBJ2-5; the match to TRBD2 covers 8 bases. This CDR3 is 13 amino acids long. The V and J ends lost 7 bases and 5 bases, in that order; junction bases with no gene match: 9. Germline CDR1 is SQVTM and CDR2 is ANQGSEA. Here the CDR3 reads CSGGGGTRETQYF. CDR3 in DNA: TGCAGCGGGGGCGGGGGGACGCGGGAGACCCAGTACTTC.

The chain carries TRBV5-4 and TRBJ2-2; TRBD2 aligns across 12 bases. CDR1 is SGHNT and CDR2 is YYREEE in the germline V gene (reference sequence). With V trimmed by 5 bases and J by 5 bases, 7 bases remained unmatched. The CDR3 sequence is 16 residues long. Here the CDR3 DNA reads TGTGCCAGCAGTTCCTCGACTAGCGGGAGAACCGGGGAGCTGTTTTTT. This encodes CASSSSTSGRTGELFF.

This chain links TRBV21-1 with TRBJ2-2; the table assigns TRBD1, which was not confirmed against the DNA. TRBV21-1 is a listed pseudogene. The length of the CDR3 is 17 residues. DNA for the CDR3: TGTGCCAGCAGCTCCGTTGGGCCCCCATTGAACACCGGGGAGCTGTTTTTT. Its translation: CASSSVGPPLNTGELFF.

The chain combines TRBV5-1 with TRBJ1-2; D is unclear. V lost 0 bases and J lost 1, with 4 bases in between. The CDR3 consists of 13 residues. Germline loops: CDR1 SGHRS, CDR2 YFSETQ. CDR3 region: CASSLGDNYGYTF. In nucleotides, the CDR3 is TGCGCCAGCAGCTTGGGAGATAACTATGGCTACACCTTC.

The rearrangement joins TRBV5-4 to TRBJ2-1, with a possible D match to TRBD1 (6 bases). Germline values: CDR1 SGHNT, CDR2 YYREEE (reference sequence). This CDR3 is 12 amino acids long. The germline V and J ends were trimmed by 4 bases and 7 bases, with 9 bases remaining between them. The CDR3 DNA reads as TGTGCCAGCAGCATCGACAGGAATGAGCAGTTCTTC. Its translation is CASSIDRNEQFF. Drawing the rest from reference TRBV5-4 and TRBJ2-1, the complete variable domain is ETGVTQSPTHLIKTRGQQVTLRCSSQSGHNTVSWYQQALGQGPQFIFQYYREEENGRGNFPPRFSGLQFPNYSSELNVNALELDDSALYLCASSIDRNEQFFGPGTRLTVL.

The CDR3 bases are TGTGCCAGTAGTTTTTCGACAGGGGAACCCCTCCACTTT. This codes for CASSFSTGEPLHF. The V gene is TRBV19, the J gene TRBJ1-6, with TRBD1 identical over 8 bases. The CDR3 runs 13 residues. V gave up 5 bases and J gave up 12 bases; unmatched junction bases: 6. Per the germline V gene, CDR1 is LNHDA and CDR2 is SQIVND (reference sequence).

This clone is a singleton in its sample. The chain combines TRBV27 with TRBJ1-4; perhaps TRBD1 as D (6 bases). V lost 5 bases and J lost 8, with 21 bases in between. The CDR3 length is 16 residues. CDR1 is MNHEY and CDR2 is SMNVEV in the germline V gene (reference sequence). CDR3 sequence (DNA): TGTGCCAGCAGTACTGCACTACTCAAGGGGGTGGAAAAACTGTTTTTT. Its translation is CASSTALLKGVEKLFF.

This chain connects TRBV25-1 to TRBJ2-5; TRBD2 aligns across 9 bases. With 1 base clipped from V and 5 bases from J, the junction kept 11 bases outside the gene matches. This CDR3 contains 17 residues. CDR1 is MGHDK and CDR2 is SYGVNS in the germline V gene. CDR3 residues: CASSEFSRGAGGETQYF. As DNA, the CDR3 is TGTGCCAGCAGTGAATTTTCCCGGGGGGCGGGAGGGGAGACCCAGTACTTC.

The chain couples TRBV10-3 to TRBJ1-3; no clear D. Trimming shortened V by 2 bases and J by 8 bases, and 7 bases separated the two germline ends. This CDR3 is 12 amino acids long. Germline CDR1 and CDR2: ENHRY and SYGVKD. The CDR3 protein is CAISESSYTIYF. CDR3 coding DNA: TGTGCCATCAGTGAGAGTAGTTACACCATATATTTT.

The chain joins TRBV19 to TRBJ2-1; 9 bases line up with TRBD1. V trimming: 3 bases; J trimming: 4 bases; junction bases outside the gene matches: 4. CDR1 is LNHDA and CDR2 is SQIVND in the germline V gene (reference sequence). The CDR3 is 15 residues long. CDR3: CASSIGGTGYNEQFF. The CDR3 DNA is TGTGCCAGTAGTATTGGAGGGACAGGGTACAATGAGCAGTTCTTC.

The chain recombines TRBV5-1 with TRBJ2-7, with D unresolved. The germline V and J ends were trimmed by 5 bases and 2 bases, with 11 bases remaining between them. Germline-derived CDR1 and CDR2 are SGHRS and YFSETQ. CDR3 length: 13 residues. The CDR3 DNA sequence: TGCGCCAGCAGGAACAGCTACACCTACGAGCAGTACTTC. The encoded protein is CASRNSYTYEQYF.

The V gene is TRBV30, the J gene TRBJ2-2; D remains unclear. Deletions cut 3 bases from V and 0 bases from J, with 5 bases between. CDR3 length equals 13 residues. The germline CDR1 and CDR2 sequences are GTSNPN and SVGIG (reference sequence). CDR3 nucleotide sequence: TGTGCCTGGAGGGGCTCGAACACCGGGGAGCTGTTTTTT. Residues: CAWRGSNTGELFF.

The J gene is TRBJ2-5, the V gene TRBV2, with D uncertain. The germline gives CDR1 SNHLY, CDR2 FYNNEI. Trimming left V 5 bases short and J 5 bases short, with 9 bases between. The CDR3 spans 12 residues. The DNA of the CDR3 is TGTGCCAGCAGTTATACTTTCGAGACCCAGTACTTC. Translating it yields CASSYTFETQYF.

This chain joins TRBV6-5 and TRBJ2-6; no reliable D call. Trimming stripped 5 bases from V and 2 bases from J, with 10 bases between. CDR3 length: 15 amino acids. Germline V lookup: CDR1 MNHEY, CDR2 SVGAGI. CDR3: CASSRGETGANVLTF. Here the CDR3 DNA reads TGTGCCAGCAGTAGAGGAGAGACTGGGGCCAACGTCCTGACTTTC.

The chain links TRBV9 to TRBJ1-1; tentative D call: TRBD1 (5 bases). The germline V gene encodes CDR1 SGDLS and CDR2 YYNGEE. The CDR3 covers 14 residues. V lost 0 bases to trimming and J lost 4 bases, with 10 bases between them. This CDR3 reads CASSVGGVFTEAFF. The CDR3 region has the DNA TGTGCCAGCAGCGTAGGGGGGGTATTCACTGAAGCTTTCTTT.

This clone was seen only a few times. J is TRBJ2-7 and V is TRBV18, with 9 bases aligning to TRBD1. V shed 3 bases, J shed 6 bases, and the junction held 9 bases outside the gene matches. This CDR3 is 15 amino acids long. From germline, CDR1 is KGHSH and CDR2 LQKENI. In DNA form, the CDR3 reads TGTGCCAGCTCACCCGGGACAGGGTATTCGGGCGAGCAGTACTTC. It specifies CASSPGTGYSGEQYF.

The genes are TRBV7-3 and TRBJ2-3, with TRBD2 matching 7 bases. Germline CDR1 is SGHTA and CDR2 is FQGTGA. V dropped 4 bases and J dropped 1; count of bases not matched to a gene: 2. CDR3 size: 14 residues. CDR3 in amino acids: CASSSGGRTDTQYF. CDR3 in DNA: TGTGCCAGCAGCTCGGGGGGACGCACAGATACGCAGTATTTT.

This chain connects TRBV27 to TRBJ2-7, with 15 bases matching TRBD2. The CDR3 is 19 amino acids. Germline loops: CDR1 MNHEY, CDR2 SMNVEV (reference sequence). The ends lost 4 bases at V and 1 base at J; junction bases unmatched: 11. This chain's CDR3 is CASSSAGTSGRPKSYEQYF. The CDR3, as DNA: TGTGCCAGCAGTTCGGCGGGGACTAGCGGGAGGCCCAAGTCCTACGAGCAGTACTTC.

The genes are TRBV7-9 and TRBJ2-5; tentatively, D is TRBD1 (5 bases). This CDR3 spans 11 amino acids. V dropped 11 bases and J dropped 5 bases, with 12 bases sitting between them. CDR1 is SEHNR, CDR2 FQNEAQ, per germline (reference sequence). CDR3 amino acids: CAVGPRETQYF. The CDR3 coding sequence is TGTGCCGTGGGGCCGCGTGAGACCCAGTACTTC.

This sequence joins TRBV14 and TRBJ1-3, with unresolved D. The CDR3 contains 14 residues. V lost 3 bases and J 0 bases, leaving 6 bases between the germline ends. The germline V gene has CDR1 SGHDN and CDR2 FVKESK. The CDR3 sequence is CASSQRFSGNTIYF. CDR3 coding DNA: TGTGCCAGCAGCCAGCGGTTCTCTGGAAACACCATATATTTT.